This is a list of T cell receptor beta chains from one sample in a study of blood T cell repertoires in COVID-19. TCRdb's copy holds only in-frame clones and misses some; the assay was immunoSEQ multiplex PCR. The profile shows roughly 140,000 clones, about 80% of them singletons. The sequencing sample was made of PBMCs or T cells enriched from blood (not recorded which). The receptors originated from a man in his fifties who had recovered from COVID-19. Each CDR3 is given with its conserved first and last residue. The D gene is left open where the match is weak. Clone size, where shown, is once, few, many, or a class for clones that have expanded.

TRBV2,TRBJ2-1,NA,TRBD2,CASQPGLAYNEQFF,TGTGCCAGTCAACCGGGACTAGCCTACAATGAGCAGTTCTTC
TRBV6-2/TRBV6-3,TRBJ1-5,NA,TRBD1,CASSYSQGAGNQPQHF,TGTGCCAGCAGTTACAGTCAGGGGGCGGGCAATCAGCCCCAGCATTTT
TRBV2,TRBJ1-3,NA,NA,CASSGGGSGNTIYF,TGTGCCAGCAGTGGCGGGGGCTCTGGAAACACCATATATTTT
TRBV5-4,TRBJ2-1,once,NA,CASSPVPNNEQFF,TGTGCCAGCAGCCCGGTCCCGAACAATGAGCAGTTCTTC
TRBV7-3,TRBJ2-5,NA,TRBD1,CASSLSRAGTGGQETQYF,TGTGCCAGCAGCTTAAGTCGGGCCGGGACAGGGGGACAAGAGACCCAGTACTTC
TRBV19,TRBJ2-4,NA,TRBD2,CASSISRGAKNIQYF,TGTGCCAGTAGTATCTCGCGGGGGGCCAAAAACATTCAGTACTTC
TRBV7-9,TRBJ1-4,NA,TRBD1,CASSFSPGQGTEKLFF,TGTGCCAGCAGCTTCTCTCCTGGACAGGGAACCGAAAAACTGTTTTTT
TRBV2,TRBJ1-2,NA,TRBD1,CASPRQGINYGYTF,TGTGCCAGCCCGAGACAGGGAATTAACTATGGCTACACCTTC
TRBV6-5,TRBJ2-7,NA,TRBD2,CASSPLAGDPYEQYF,TGTGCCAGCAGTCCCTTAGCGGGGGATCCCTACGAGCAGTACTTC
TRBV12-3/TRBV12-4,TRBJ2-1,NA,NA,CASGRRAGNEQFF,TGTGCCAGCGGGAGGCGCGCGGGCAATGAGCAGTTCTTC
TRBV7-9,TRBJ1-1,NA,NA,CASSKLAEAFF,TGTGCCAGCAGCAAATTAGCTGAAGCTTTCTTT
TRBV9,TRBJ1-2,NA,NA,CASSVLTGDYGYTF,TGTGCCAGCAGCGTACTGACAGGAGACTATGGCTACACCTTC